This T cell receptor (beta chain) emerged from a study of CD8 T cells in Susac syndrome (dated by TCRdb to about 2019). In the study overall: Whether CD8+ T cell activation and differentiation in Susac syndrome was antigen driven was tested using repertoire sequencing.

Peripheral blood CD8+ and CD4+ T cells from healthy donors, Susac syndrome patients and multiple sclerosis patients were profiled using high-throughput TCR beta sequencing. Healthy donors were included as age- and sex-matched controls. CD8+ TEMRA cells were enriched by FACS, while bulk CD8+ and CD4+ T cells were purified by magnetic negative isolation. Blood was drawn into EDTA tubes, processed within 24 hours, and PBMCs were isolated by density gradient centrifugation. PBMCs intended for TCR sequencing were cryopreserved in liquid nitrogen and thawed later in a water bath at 37 degrees C. Purity of sorted or isolated CD4+, CD8+ and CD8+ TEMRA cells was at least 90%. The paper as a whole reports these results and caveats: The TCR sequencing and HLA analysis was acknowledged to have included a relatively small number of individuals.

This clonotype was detected once. It lacks a known antigen. Base quality data are lacking; no much larger clone is found one base away. One read offers little support. CDR1 and CDR2 were assigned from the germline V gene (reference sequence) as MNHEY and SMNVEV. The CDR3 has 14 amino acids, counting the end cysteine and phenylalanine. The kept DNA is CDR3 alone, 42 bases in frame from the first base. V loses 5 bases, J loses 2 bases, and the germline ends lie 12 bases apart. RNA was extracted using the RNeasy kit, and roughly 0.5 to 1 microgram was reverse transcribed with random hexamers. The immunoSEQ multiplex PCR assay, which covers 54 Vbeta and 13 Jbeta segments, was used to amplify TCR beta CDR3 regions. PCR amplification bias was corrected by using a synthetic template baseline for primer optimization and computational correction. In the paper's pipeline: Reads were annotated to V, D and J genes according to IMGT and were analyzed with immunoSEQ Analyzer, with only productive sequences retained. To calculate clonality, Shannon entropy was normalized by log2 of the number of productive unique sequences and then subtracted from one. For each patient and control, public and private clones were evaluated among the 100 most prevalent clones. A clone was defined as Susac-specific if it was absent from the healthy and MS cohorts, from some 1,100 published viral clones and from other ImmuneACCESS disease sequences. TCRdb handled the public reads itself, with Q25 trimming in fastp and clone calling in MiXCR, and kept productive beta chains. Here each entry gathers all rows of one CDR3 protein and keeps the most common genes and DNA. For this entry, the V and J calls and clone size follow TCRdb and not the study's own pipeline. The sample yields roughly 180,000 distinct CDR3 sequences; about 95% were counted once. In total, the top ten clones hold about 0.1% of the sample.

The specimen was CD4+ T cells from PBMCs. This sequence uses TRBV27 and TRBJ1-1; the D segment cannot be called with confidence. This sequence originates from a human donor in good health. In nucleotides, the sequence is TGTGCCAGCAGTCCCTTAGTGGGCAACACTGAAGCTTTCTTT. Translated, this is CASSPLVGNTEAFF.